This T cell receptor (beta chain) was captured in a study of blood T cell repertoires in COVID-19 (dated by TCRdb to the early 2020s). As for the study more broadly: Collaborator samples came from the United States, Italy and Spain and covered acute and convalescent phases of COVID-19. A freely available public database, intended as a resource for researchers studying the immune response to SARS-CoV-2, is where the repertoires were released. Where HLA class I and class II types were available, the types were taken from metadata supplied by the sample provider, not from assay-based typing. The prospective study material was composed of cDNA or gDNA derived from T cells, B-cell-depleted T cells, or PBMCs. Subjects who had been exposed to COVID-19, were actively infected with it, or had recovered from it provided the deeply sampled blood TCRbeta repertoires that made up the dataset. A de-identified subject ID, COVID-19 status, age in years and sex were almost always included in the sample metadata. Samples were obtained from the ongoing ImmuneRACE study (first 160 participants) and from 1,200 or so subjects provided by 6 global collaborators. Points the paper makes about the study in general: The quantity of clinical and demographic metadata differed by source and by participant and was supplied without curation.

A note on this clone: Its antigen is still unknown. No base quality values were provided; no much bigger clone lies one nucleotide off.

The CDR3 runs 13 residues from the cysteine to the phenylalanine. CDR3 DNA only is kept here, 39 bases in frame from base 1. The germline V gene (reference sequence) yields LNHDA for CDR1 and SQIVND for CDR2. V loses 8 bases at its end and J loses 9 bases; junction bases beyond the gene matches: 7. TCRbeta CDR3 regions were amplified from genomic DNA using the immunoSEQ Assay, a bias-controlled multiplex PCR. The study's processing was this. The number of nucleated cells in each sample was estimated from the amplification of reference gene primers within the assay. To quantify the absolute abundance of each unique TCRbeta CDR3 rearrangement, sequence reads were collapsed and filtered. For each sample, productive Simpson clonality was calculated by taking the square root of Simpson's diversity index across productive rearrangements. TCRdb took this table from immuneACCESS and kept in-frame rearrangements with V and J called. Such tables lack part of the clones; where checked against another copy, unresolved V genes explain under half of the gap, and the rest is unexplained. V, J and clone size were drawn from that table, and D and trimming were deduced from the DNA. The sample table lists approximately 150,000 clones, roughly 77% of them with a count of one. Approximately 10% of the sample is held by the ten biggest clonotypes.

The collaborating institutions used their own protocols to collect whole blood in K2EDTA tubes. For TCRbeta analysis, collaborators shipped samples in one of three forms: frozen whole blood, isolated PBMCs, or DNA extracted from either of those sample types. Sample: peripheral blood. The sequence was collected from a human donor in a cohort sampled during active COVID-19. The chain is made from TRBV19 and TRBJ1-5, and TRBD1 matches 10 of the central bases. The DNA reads TGTGCCAGTGGGGGACAGGGGCGCGCGCCCCAGCATTTT. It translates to CASGGQGRAPQHF. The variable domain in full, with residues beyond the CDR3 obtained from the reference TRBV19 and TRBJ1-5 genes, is DGGITQSPKYLFRKEGQNVTLSCEQNLNHDAMYWYRQDPGQGLRLIYYSQIVNDFQKGDIAEGYSVSREKKESFPLTVTSAQKNPTAFYLCASGGQGRAPQHFGDGTRLSIL.